These 31 T cell receptor beta chains were sequenced from one sample in a study of blood T cell repertoires in COVID-19. TCRdb's table, derived via immunoSEQ multiplex PCR, lists solely in-frame clones and lacks some. The sample lists 300,000 to 400,000 clones, around 87% seen once, with approximately 8.1% in the top ten. Specimen: peripheral blood. The receptors were gathered from a woman aged 50 to 60 who had recovered from COVID-19.

The rearrangement joins TRBV19 to TRBJ2-3; D is unresolved. The CDR3 contains 11 residues. V gave up 3 bases and J gave up 11 bases, with 9 bases separating them. Germline V lookup: CDR1 LNHDA, CDR2 SQIVND (reference sequence). CDR3 in DNA: TGTGCCAGTAGTATCCATAGTAAGCAGTATTTT. It codes for CASSIHSKQYF.

The chain employs TRBV6-5 and TRBJ1-4; no reliable D call. Germline V lookup: CDR1 MNHEY, CDR2 SVGAGI. The CDR3 runs to 15 residues. Trimming shortened V by 7 bases and J by 8 bases, and 20 bases separated the two germline ends. The CDR3 is CASKITWAVGEKLFF. In nucleotides, the CDR3 is TGTGCCAGCAAAATAACCTGGGCAGTGGGCGAAAAACTGTTTTTT.

A single count supports this clone. V is TRBV6-5 and J is TRBJ2-7; 9 bases are shared with TRBD1. There are 15 residues in the CDR3. Germline CDR1 is MNHEY and CDR2 is SVGAGI. Trimming at V came to 6 bases and at J to 1 base, leaving 7 bases not matched to a gene. The CDR3 here is CASSEGQGYSYEQYF. CDR3 in DNA: TGTGCCAGCAGCGAGGGACAGGGCTATTCCTACGAGCAGTACTTC.

The genes are TRBV19 and TRBJ1-6; no clear D gene. V lost 3 bases to trimming and J lost 7 bases, with 13 bases between them. Germline CDR1 reads LNHDA; CDR2 reads SQIVND (reference sequence). CDR3 length equals 15 residues. The CDR3 DNA reads TGTGCCAGTAGTATTCAACACAGTTGGAATTCACCCCTCCACTTT. As protein: CASSIQHSWNSPLHF.

The V call is TRBV3-1 (or the pseudogene TRBV3-2), the J call TRBJ2-3, with 8 bases that match TRBD2. Germline lookup yields CDR1 LGHDT and CDR2 YNNKEL (reference sequence). After removal of 4 bases from V and 3 bases from J, the junction contained 18 bases not matched to a gene. This CDR3 region has 19 residues. CDR3 DNA sequence: TGTGCCAGCAGCCCCTATGTTAGAGCGGGAGATAAGCGGACAGATACGCAGTATTTT. It is translated as CASSPYVRAGDKRTDTQYF.

In DNA, the CDR3 is TGTGCCAGCAGCCAATTCACCGGGACAGAAGAGACCCAGTACTTC. This sequence encodes CASSQFTGTEETQYF. The J gene is TRBJ2-5, the V gene TRBV3-1 (or the pseudogene TRBV3-2), with 7 bases matching TRBD1. The CDR3 spans 15 residues. Germline assignment: CDR1 LGHDT and CDR2 YNNKEL (reference sequence). V dropped 2 bases and J dropped 3; count of bases not matched to a gene: 6.

This clone was counted only a few times. The chain carries TRBV5-1 and TRBJ1-6; a possible D gene is TRBD1 (5 bases). The CDR3 is 16 residues long. V was trimmed by 0 bases and J by 8 bases, leaving 15 bases between them. Per the germline V gene, CDR1 is SGHRS and CDR2 is YFSETQ. The CDR3 spells CASSLAVQGRDSPLHF. The CDR3 DNA sequence: TGCGCCAGCAGCTTGGCCGTTCAGGGAAGGGATTCACCCCTCCACTTT.

The rearrangement joins TRBV18 to TRBJ2-4; a weak D match, TRBD1 (6 bases). Trimming pared 4 bases from V and 8 bases from J, leaving 15 bases between. Per the germline V gene, CDR1 is KGHSH and CDR2 is LQKENI. The CDR3 is made up of 14 amino acids. The CDR3 DNA follows: TGTGCCAGCTCACTTATGGACAGTTCTCACATTCAGTACTTC. Its translation: CASSLMDSSHIQYF.

This chain connects TRBV7-9 to TRBJ2-1; 7 bases are shared with TRBD1. Germline loops: CDR1 SEHNR, CDR2 FQNEAQ (reference sequence). V gave up 3 bases and J gave up 1 base; unmatched junction bases: 6. The CDR3 spans 16 residues. The CDR3 is CASSFTTTGSYNEQFF. The CDR3 nucleotides read TGTGCCAGCAGCTTTACAACGACAGGGTCCTACAATGAGCAGTTCTTC.

The chain has TRBV4-1 and TRBJ2-7; possible D gene TRBD2, 6 bases. The CDR3 has 14 amino acids. Trimming stripped 5 bases from V and 3 bases from J, with 14 bases between. CDR1 and CDR2 (germline): MGHRA, YSYEKL. The CDR3 protein is CASSTRDLDYEQYF. The CDR3 nucleotides are TGCGCCAGCAGCACCCGGGACTTAGACTACGAGCAGTACTTC.

The genes are TRBV6-2 or TRBV6-3 and TRBJ2-2, with D possibly being TRBD2 (6 bases). The germline V gene has CDR1 MNHEY and CDR2 SVGEGT. Trimming removed 4 bases at V and 3 bases at J, with 12 bases between. The CDR3 loop spans 15 amino acids. The CDR3 DNA is TGTGCCAGCAGTTGGTCGGGAGCAGACACCGGGGAGCTGTTTTTT. Protein product: CASSWSGADTGELFF.

The J gene is TRBJ2-5, the V gene TRBV5-1; 9 bases fit TRBD1. Germline V lookup: CDR1 SGHRS, CDR2 YFSETQ. The CDR3 is made up of 16 amino acids. V lost 0 bases to trimming and J lost 2 bases; unmatched junction nucleotides: 5. CDR3 bases: TGCGCCAGCAGCTTGGGGACAGGGGTAAGGCAAGAGACCCAGTACTTC. Residues: CASSLGTGVRQETQYF.

J is TRBJ2-3 and V is TRBV6-6, with unresolved D. CDR3 length: 14 amino acids. Germline CDR1 reads MNHNY; CDR2 reads SVGAGI (reference sequence). V was pared by 5 bases and J by 5 bases, with 14 bases between. The CDR3 loop is CASSRSRAGDTQYF. CDR3 coding DNA: TGTGCCAGCAGTCGATCCCGCGCTGGAGATACGCAGTATTTT.

The chain has TRBV5-5 and TRBJ1-1, with D perhaps TRBD1 (6 bases). Trimming pared 4 bases from V and 5 bases from J, leaving 18 bases between. Germline V gives CDR1 SGHKS, CDR2 YYEKEE (reference sequence). CDR3 size: 15 residues. Here the CDR3 reads CASSKGWGRGTEAFF. As DNA, the CDR3 is TGTGCCAGCAGCAAGGGCTGGGGAAGGGGGACTGAAGCTTTCTTT.

The chain recombines TRBV2 with TRBJ2-2, with D possibly being TRBD2 (6 bases). Per the germline V gene, CDR1 is SNHLY and CDR2 is FYNNEI. CDR3 length: 14 residues. V shed 10 bases and J shed 3 bases, with 15 bases lying between them. This chain's CDR3 is CAKSEGRDTGELFF. In DNA form, the CDR3 reads TGTGCCAAATCGGAGGGAAGGGACACCGGGGAGCTGTTTTTT.

This clone was seen only once. The chain joins TRBV2 to TRBJ2-2; 8 bases are a match to TRBD1. The CDR3 sequence is 13 residues long. Germline V gene data show CDR1 as SNHLY and CDR2 as FYNNEI. V dropped 5 bases and J dropped 9; count of bases not matched to a gene: 5. For the CDR3, the DNA is TGTGCCAGCAGTACGACAGGGGTCCGGGAGCTGTTTTTT. This sequence encodes CASSTTGVRELFF.

The genes are TRBV10-3 and TRBJ2-7; TRBD2 aligns across 9 bases. The CDR3 is 12 residues long. V gave up 11 bases and J gave up 7 bases; unmatched junction bases: 9. CDR1 and CDR2 (germline): ENHRY, SYGVKD. The CDR3 region has the DNA TGTGCCTCTTTAGCGGGAGATGGGGAGCAGTACTTC. Translation gives CASLAGDGEQYF.

The V gene is TRBV18, the J gene TRBJ2-3; the match to TRBD2 covers 9 bases. V dropped 8 bases and J dropped 4; count of bases not matched to a gene: 7. The CDR3 is made up of 14 amino acids. From germline, CDR1 is KGHSH and CDR2 LQKENI. The CDR3 region has the DNA TGTGCCAGCACCAGGACTAGCGACGCAGATACGCAGTATTTT. Translated: CASTRTSDADTQYF.

CDR3 amino acids: CATSAGGGARGGPQHF. In DNA form, the CDR3 reads TGTGCCACCAGTGCCGGTGGAGGGGCCCGTGGGGGGCCCCAGCATTTT. V and J are TRBV24-1 and TRBJ1-5, with D tentatively TRBD1 (5 bases). The CDR3 spans 16 residues. Germline CDR1 reads KGHDR; CDR2 reads SFDVKD. The V end lost 5 bases, the J end lost 9 bases, and 22 bases lay between the germline ends.

The chain is built from TRBV11-2 and TRBJ1-5; possibly TRBD1 for D (5 bases). The germline V gene encodes CDR1 SGHAT and CDR2 FQNNGV. The CDR3 is 14 residues long. V lost 1 base and J 3 bases, leaving 7 bases between the germline ends. In nucleotides, the CDR3 is TGTGCCAGCAGCTTAGCAGGGCCCAATCAGCCCCAGCATTTT. This sequence encodes CASSLAGPNQPQHF.

V gene TRBV19 combines with J gene TRBJ1-4; the D gene is possibly TRBD1 (6 bases). This CDR3 region has 16 residues. Trimming cost V 6 bases and J 0 bases, with 14 bases left between them. Germline CDR1 LNHDA, CDR2 SQIVND (reference sequence). CDR3 sequence reads: CASRTGSVATNEKLFF. As DNA, the CDR3 is TGTGCCAGTAGAACAGGGTCTGTGGCAACTAATGAAAAACTGTTTTTT.

The chain uses TRBV5-1 and TRBJ2-2; D uncertain. V was pared by 4 bases and J by 5 bases, with 12 bases between. This CDR3 comprises 14 residues. The V gene's germline CDR1 is SGHRS and CDR2 YFSETQ. The CDR3 coding sequence is TGCGCCAGCAGCCCCCGACTTGGGACCGGGGAGCTGTTTTTT. This translates into CASSPRLGTGELFF.

This clone was observed once. The chain is built from TRBV18 and TRBJ2-5; the match to TRBD2 covers 9 bases. The length of the CDR3 is 17 residues. V was pared by 3 bases and J by 5 bases, with 13 bases of the junction left unmatched. The germline gives CDR1 KGHSH, CDR2 LQKENI. The CDR3 here is CASSPSIAGVRRETQYF. The CDR3 nucleotides are TGTGCCAGCTCACCGTCGATAGCGGGAGTGAGGCGGGAGACCCAGTACTTC.

This clone was seen only a few times. The chain carries TRBV28 and TRBJ1-1; possible D gene TRBD1, 5 bases. Trimming removed 4 bases at V and 1 base at J, with 16 bases between. The germline V gene has CDR1 MDHEN and CDR2 SYDVKM. The CDR3 sequence is 16 residues long. CDR3 region: CASSWGLGLRNTEAFF. The CDR3 nucleotides are TGTGCCAGCAGTTGGGGGTTAGGACTAAGGAACACTGAAGCTTTCTTT.

The J gene is TRBJ2-3, the V gene TRBV7-9; perhaps TRBD2 as D (6 bases). V was trimmed by 6 bases and J by 0 bases, leaving 10 bases between them. CDR3 length: 14 residues. Germline CDR1 and CDR2: SEHNR and FQNEAQ (reference sequence). CDR3 DNA sequence: TGTGCCAGCAGGAACGGAGGGAGCACAGATACGCAGTATTTT. This gives the protein CASRNGGSTDTQYF.

The count of this clone is one. The chain recombines TRBV28 with TRBJ1-1, with D unclear. The length of the CDR3 is 12 residues. From germline, CDR1 is MDHEN and CDR2 SYDVKM. The V gene lost 3 bases and the J gene lost 5 bases, with 7 bases spanning the gap. CDR3 sequence reads: CASSLSRTEAFF. Here the CDR3 DNA reads TGTGCCAGCAGTTTGAGTCGAACTGAAGCTTTCTTT.

The rearrangement links TRBV7-2 to TRBJ2-3; tentatively, D is TRBD2 (6 bases). The V gene's germline CDR1 is SGHTA and CDR2 FQGNSA. The CDR3 extends over 16 amino acids. V was pared by 1 base and J by 0 bases, with 11 bases between. CDR3 nucleotide sequence: TGTGCCAGCAGCTTAGTCGTGAGCGGGAGCACAGATACGCAGTATTTT. Residues: CASSLVVSGSTDTQYF.

The J gene is TRBJ2-3, the V gene TRBV6-6; 10 bases fit TRBD1. This CDR3 is 15 amino acids long. In germline, CDR1 is MNHNY, CDR2 SVGAGI (reference sequence). Unmatched junction bases numbered 3, after V lost 0 bases and J lost 6 bases. The CDR3: CASSYSRDRGDTQYF. Here the CDR3 DNA reads TGTGCCAGCAGTTACTCGAGGGACAGGGGTGATACGCAGTATTTT.

The chain joins TRBV12-3 or TRBV12-4 to TRBJ1-5; the D is unclear. V gave up 5 bases and J gave up 7 bases, with 12 bases separating them. The CDR3 covers 13 residues. The CDR3 region is CASSTSEGQPQHF. The CDR3 DNA reads TGTGCCAGCAGTACCTCGGAGGGCCAGCCCCAGCATTTT.

The genes are TRBV5-1 and TRBJ2-3, with TRBD2 matching 10 bases. Germline CDR1 reads SGHRS; CDR2 reads YFSETQ. The ends lost 7 bases at V and 4 bases at J; junction bases unmatched: 9. The CDR3 length is 15 residues. The CDR3 DNA sequence: TGCGCCAGCCTGGTTGGGACTAGCGTCTCAGATACGCAGTATTTT. This encodes CASLVGTSVSDTQYF.

The genes are TRBV15 and TRBJ1-5; 8 nucleotides match TRBD1. The germline V gene encodes CDR1 LNHNV and CDR2 YYDKDF (reference sequence). The CDR3 extends over 18 amino acids. With V trimmed by 4 bases and J by 0 bases, 11 bases remained unmatched. For the CDR3, the DNA is TGTGCCACCAGCACACCCCCGGACAGGGTTAATAGCAATCAGCCCCAGCATTTT. Translated, it gives CATSTPPDRVNSNQPQHF. The variable domain in full, with the rest retrieved from reference TRBV15 and TRBJ1-5, is DAMVIQNPRYQVTQFGKPVTLSCSQTLNHNVMYWYQQKSSQAPKLLFHYYDKDFNNEADTPDNFQSRRPNTSFCFLDIRSPGLGDTAMYLCATSTPPDRVNSNQPQHFGDGTRLSIL.